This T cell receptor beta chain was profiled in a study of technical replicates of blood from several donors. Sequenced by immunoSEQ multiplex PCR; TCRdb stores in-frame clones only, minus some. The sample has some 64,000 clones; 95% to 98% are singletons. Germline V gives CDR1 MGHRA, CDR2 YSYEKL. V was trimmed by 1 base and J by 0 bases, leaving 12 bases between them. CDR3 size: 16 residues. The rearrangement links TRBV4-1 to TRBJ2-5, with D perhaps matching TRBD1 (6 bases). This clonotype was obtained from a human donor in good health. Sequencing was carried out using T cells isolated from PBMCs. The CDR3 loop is CASSQVHSGDQETQYF. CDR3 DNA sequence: TGCGCCAGCAGCCAAGTACACTCAGGGGACCAAGAGACCCAGTACTTC.